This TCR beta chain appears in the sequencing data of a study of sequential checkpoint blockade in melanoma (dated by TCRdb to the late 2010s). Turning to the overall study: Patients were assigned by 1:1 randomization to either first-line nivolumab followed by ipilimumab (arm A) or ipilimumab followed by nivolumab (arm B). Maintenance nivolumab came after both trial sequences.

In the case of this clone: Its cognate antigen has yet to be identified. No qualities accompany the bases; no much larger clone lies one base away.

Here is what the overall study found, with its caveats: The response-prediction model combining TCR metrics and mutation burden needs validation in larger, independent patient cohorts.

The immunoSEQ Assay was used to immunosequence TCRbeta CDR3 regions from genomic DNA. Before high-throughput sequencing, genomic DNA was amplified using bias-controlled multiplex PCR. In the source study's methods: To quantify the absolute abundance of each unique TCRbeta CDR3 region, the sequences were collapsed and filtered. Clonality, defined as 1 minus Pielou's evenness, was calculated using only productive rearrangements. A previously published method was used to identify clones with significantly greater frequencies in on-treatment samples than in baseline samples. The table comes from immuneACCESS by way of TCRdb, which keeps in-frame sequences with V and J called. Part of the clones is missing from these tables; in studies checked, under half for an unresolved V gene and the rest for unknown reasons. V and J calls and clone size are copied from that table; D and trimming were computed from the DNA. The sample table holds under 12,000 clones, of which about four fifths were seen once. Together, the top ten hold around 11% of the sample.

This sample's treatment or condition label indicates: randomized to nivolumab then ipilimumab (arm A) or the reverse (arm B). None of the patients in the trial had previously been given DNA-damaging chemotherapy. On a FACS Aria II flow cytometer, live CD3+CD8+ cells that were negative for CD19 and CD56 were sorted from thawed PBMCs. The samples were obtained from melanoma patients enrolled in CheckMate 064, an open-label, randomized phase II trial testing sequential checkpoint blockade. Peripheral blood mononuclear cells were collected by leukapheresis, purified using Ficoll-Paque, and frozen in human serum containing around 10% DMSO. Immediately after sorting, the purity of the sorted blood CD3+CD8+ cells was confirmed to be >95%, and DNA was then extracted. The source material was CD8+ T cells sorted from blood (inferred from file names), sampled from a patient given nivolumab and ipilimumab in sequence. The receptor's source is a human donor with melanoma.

CDR3 reads: CASGPRQGFAYEQYF. The DNA sequence reads TGTGCTAGTGGTCCAAGACAGGGGTTCGCCTACGAGCAGTACTTC. The chain employs TRBV12-5 and TRBJ2-7; 8 central bases correspond to TRBD1. The CDR3 holds 15 amino acids from the cysteine to the phenylalanine. The kept DNA is CDR3 alone, 45 bases in frame from the first base. V and J are trimmed by 5 bases and 2 bases, and the gene matches miss 8 bases of the junction. The CDR1 and CDR2 encoded by the germline V gene are LGHNT and FRNRAP.